This record covers a single TCR beta chain. Antigen unknown. The data derive from a study of cytomegalovirus exposure and HLA in healthy donors. Study observations and caveats: The classifier, whose performance was assessed in both the original and validation cohorts, reportedly diagnosed cytomegalovirus status with high specificity and sensitivity. Excluded were some V segments that proved indistinguishable, including TRBV6-2 and TRBV6-3.

Use of 60 Vbeta and 13 Jbeta primers characterized the PCR. Measured with immunoSEQ multiplex PCR; TCRdb has only the in-frame clones, and not every one. Seen here are 150,000 or so clones, around 84% observed once, and the top ten hold about 2%. The CDR3 has 10 amino acids. Looked up from germline, CDR1 is MNHNS and CDR2 is SASEGT. V was pared by 6 bases and J by 4 bases, with 3 bases between. The receptor's source is a man between 18 and 29 years old in good health and CMV-seropositive. The sample comprised PBMCs. The rearrangement uses TRBV6-1 and TRBJ2-5, with D unresolved. CDR3 amino acids: CASSVETQYF. CDR3 DNA: TGTGCCAGCAGCGTAGAGACCCAGTACTTC.